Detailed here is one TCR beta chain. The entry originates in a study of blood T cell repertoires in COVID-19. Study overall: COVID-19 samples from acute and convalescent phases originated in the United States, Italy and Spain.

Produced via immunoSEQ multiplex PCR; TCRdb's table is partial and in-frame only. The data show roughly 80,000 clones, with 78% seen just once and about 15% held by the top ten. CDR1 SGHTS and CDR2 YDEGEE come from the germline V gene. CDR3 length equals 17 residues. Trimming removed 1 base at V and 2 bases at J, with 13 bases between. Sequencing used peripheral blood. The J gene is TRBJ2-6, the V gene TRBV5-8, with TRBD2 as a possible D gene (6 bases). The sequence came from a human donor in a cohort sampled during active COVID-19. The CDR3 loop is CASSLFFWEAGANVLTF. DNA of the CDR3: TGTGCCAGCAGCTTGTTTTTCTGGGAGGCTGGGGCCAACGTCCTGACTTTC.